These 18 T cell receptor beta chains share one sample of origin, sequenced in a study of blood T cell repertoires in COVID-19 (dated by TCRdb to 2018 to 2020). The library was prepared using the immunoSEQ multiplex PCR assay. Here the immuneACCESS table is served through TCRdb, limited to in-frame sequences with V and J called. Missing clones are a known gap in these copies; in checked studies unresolved V genes cover under half, and the rest lacks a known reason. In this sample the table shows 240,000 or so clones, around 90% of which occur a single time. About 0.74% of the sample comes from the top ten. Sequenced: peripheral blood. These receptors originate from a woman aged 25 to 45 with acute or convalescent COVID-19.

The chain combines TRBV3-1 (or the pseudogene TRBV3-2) with TRBJ1-4; tentatively, D is TRBD1 (6 bases). From germline, CDR1 is LGHDT and CDR2 YNNKEL (reference sequence). The CDR3 consists of 13 residues. V was pared by 6 bases and J by 7 bases, with 12 bases between. CDR3 residues: CASSNRDTEKLFF. As DNA, the CDR3 is TGTGCCAGCAGTAACCGGGACACTGAAAAACTGTTTTTT.

This clone was detected only once. The genes are TRBV10-2 and TRBJ2-5; TRBD2 aligns across 13 bases. The junction had 5 bases not matched to a gene; V was cut back by 6 bases and J by 4 bases. The CDR3 has 15 amino acids. Germline CDR1 is WSHSY and CDR2 is SAAADI. The CDR3 DNA is TGCGCCAGCAGAAAGACTAGCGGGAGGTCAGAGACCCAGTACTTC. Its protein is CASRKTSGRSETQYF.

The rearrangement joins TRBV9 to TRBJ2-7, with a weak D call TRBD1 (6 bases). V lost 4 bases to trimming and J lost 5 bases, with 10 bases between them. The CDR3 has 12 residues. Per the germline V gene, CDR1 is SGDLS and CDR2 is YYNGEE. The DNA for the CDR3 is TGTGCCAGCAGCCCAGAGGGGGACGAGCAGTACTTC. It translates to CASSPEGDEQYF.

V and J are TRBV29-1 and TRBJ1-4, with 8 nucleotides matching TRBD1. The CDR3 contains 12 residues. CDR1 is SQVTM and CDR2 is ANQGSEA in the germline V gene. V shed 6 bases and J 7 bases; nucleotides not matched to a gene: 4. The CDR3 nucleotides are TGCAGCGTAGGACAGGGTGGTGAAAAACTGTTTTTT. Its translation: CSVGQGGEKLFF.

This chain links TRBV2 with TRBJ2-2; maybe TRBD2 (5 bases). This CDR3 has 16 amino acids. V shed 6 bases and J shed 2 bases, with 16 bases lying between them. CDR1 is SNHLY and CDR2 is FYNNEI in the germline V gene. DNA for the CDR3: TGTGCCAGCAGGGAACTAAGCGGAGCCAACACCGGGGAGCTGTTTTTT. Translating gives CASRELSGANTGELFF.

V gene TRBV2 combines with J gene TRBJ1-5; weak D call: TRBD1 (5 bases). Germline CDR1 reads SNHLY; CDR2 reads FYNNEI. The CDR3 has 14 residues. Trimming stripped 3 bases from V and 0 bases from J, with 6 bases between. CDR3 DNA: TGTGCCAGCAGTGAGGGGGGTAGCAATCAGCCCCAGCATTTT. Residues: CASSEGGSNQPQHF.

The rearrangement uses TRBV6-5 and TRBJ1-2; no firm D call. CDR1 and CDR2 (germline): MNHEY, SVGAGI. The V end lost 0 bases, the J end lost 8 bases, and 16 bases lay between the germline ends. The CDR3 consists of 15 residues. Here the CDR3 reads CASSYSEVRLGGYTF. The CDR3 DNA reads as TGTGCCAGCAGTTACTCGGAGGTCAGGTTGGGAGGCTACACCTTC.

The V and J genes are TRBV6-5 and TRBJ1-2; 8 bases align to TRBD1. Germline lookup yields CDR1 MNHEY and CDR2 SVGAGI. The CDR3 is made up of 14 amino acids. The J segment lost 6 bases and the V segment lost 2 bases, leaving 5 bases of the junction unmatched. The CDR3 nucleotides are TGTGCCAGCAGTTACGTCAGGGGGCTAAATGGCTACACCTTC. As protein: CASSYVRGLNGYTF.

The chain combines TRBV30 with TRBJ1-1; D unclear. Germline loops: CDR1 GTSNPN, CDR2 SVGIG (reference sequence). Deletions cut 5 bases from V and 6 bases from J, with 16 bases between. CDR3 length: 13 residues. The CDR3 DNA reads as TGTGCCTGGGCCCCCTCAGGTTACGCTGAAGCTTTCTTT. Protein product: CAWAPSGYAEAFF.

The chain uses TRBV7-2 and TRBJ2-2; 14 positions match TRBD2. Germline V gene sequence: CDR1 SGHTA, CDR2 FQGNSA. V lost 4 bases to trimming and J lost 7 bases; unmatched junction nucleotides: 5. This CDR3 spans 16 amino acids. CDR3 loop: CASSSAGTSGSGELFF. The CDR3 nucleotides read TGTGCCAGCAGCTCCGCAGGGACTAGCGGGAGCGGGGAGCTGTTTTTT.

Worth noting for this clone: One end of the junction varies from germline; a read error may be responsible. The rearrangement joins TRBV19 to TRBJ2-1, with TRBD2 matching over 13 bases. CDR1 and CDR2 from the germline V gene are LNHDA and SQIVND (reference sequence). The CDR3 runs to 15 residues. For the CDR3, the DNA is TGTGCCAGTAGTAGACTAGCGGGAGGTGAAGGTTTGGGAGTCTTC. Its translation: CASSRLAGGEGLGVF.

J is TRBJ2-7 and V is TRBV5-1, with 7 bases fitting TRBD1. The CDR3 runs 14 residues. From germline, CDR1 is SGHRS and CDR2 YFSETQ. V shed 4 bases and J 2 bases; nucleotides not matched to a gene: 6. The CDR3 sequence is CASSPQTGPYEQYF. The CDR3 DNA sequence: TGCGCCAGCAGCCCCCAGACAGGGCCCTACGAGCAGTACTTC.

This chain uses TRBV6-4 with TRBJ2-7, with TRBD1 matching 9 bases. The V gene's germline CDR1 is MRHNA and CDR2 SNTAGT. The CDR3 has 17 residues. V was clipped by 3 bases and J by 3 bases; unmatched bases: 12. CDR3 in DNA: TGTGCCAGCAGTGAACCAATACCGGGACAGGGTAGCTACGAGCAGTACTTC. This gives the protein CASSEPIPGQGSYEQYF.

The chain has TRBV18 and TRBJ2-2, with no clear D. Germline V lookup: CDR1 KGHSH, CDR2 LQKENI. V dropped 5 bases and J dropped 1 base, with 8 bases sitting between them. The CDR3 spans 14 residues. In DNA form, the CDR3 reads TGTGCCAGCTCATCGACGGGGAACACCGGGGAGCTGTTTTTT. Amino acids: CASSSTGNTGELFF.

V usage is TRBV6-6 and J usage is TRBJ2-3; tentatively, D is TRBD2 (6 bases). V lost 4 bases and J lost 7, with 18 bases in between. The length of the CDR3 is 15 residues. CDR1 and CDR2 (germline): MNHNY, SVGAGI (reference sequence). The CDR3 spells CASSSLGRGHNTQYF. Here the CDR3 DNA reads TGTGCCAGCAGTTCCTTAGGGCGGGGCCACAATACGCAGTATTTT.

The chain is built from TRBV9 and TRBJ2-1; TRBD2 aligns across 10 bases. The V and J ends lost 6 bases and 5 bases, in that order; junction bases with no gene match: 8. Germline-derived CDR1 and CDR2 are SGDLS and YYNGEE. This CDR3 comprises 15 residues. The CDR3 sequence: CASTHSGGRDNEQFF. CDR3 bases: TGTGCCAGCACCCATAGCGGGGGGAGAGACAATGAGCAGTTCTTC.

This chain connects TRBV7-2 to TRBJ2-1; 11 bases are shared with TRBD2. CDR1 SGHTA and CDR2 FQGNSA come from the germline V gene. The CDR3 length is 15 residues. V gave up 3 bases and J gave up 9 bases; unmatched junction bases: 7. The CDR3 sequence: CASSLGIAGGGEQFF. Written as DNA, the CDR3 is TGTGCCAGCAGCTTGGGGATAGCGGGAGGGGGTGAGCAGTTCTTC.

This chain's CDR3 is CASSLRDFTRANEKLFF. CDR3 nucleotide sequence: TGTGCCAGCAGCCTCCGGGACTTCACTCGAGCTAATGAAAAACTGTTTTTT. The genes are TRBV21-1 and TRBJ1-4. TRBV21-1 is a pseudogene. This CDR3 has 17 residues.